The rows below give T cell receptor beta chains drawn from one sample of a study of a mutant IDH1 vaccine in newly diagnosed glioma. Only in-frame clones appear in the TCRdb table, and some are missing; sequencing was by immunoSEQ multiplex PCR. The sample holds fewer than 70,000 clones, approximately 86% seen once. Their specific antigens are unknown. The source was PBMCs, collected from a glioma patient whose treatment included an IDH1 peptide vaccine. These receptors were taken from a man aged 30 to 39 with glioma. Both conserved end residues are part of each CDR3. A D gene is named only where the DNA matches it firmly. Expanded clones are given a class, and other clones once, few, many or no size at all.

v_gene: TRBV6-5
d_gene: NA
j_gene: TRBJ1-3
abundance: once
CDR3aa: CASSYSRPSSGNTIYF

v_gene: TRBV19
d_gene: NA
j_gene: TRBJ2-7
abundance: NA
CDR3aa: CASSISLAPGAEQYF

v_gene: TRBV2
d_gene: NA
j_gene: TRBJ1-2
abundance: NA
CDR3aa: CASSESGDYGYTF

v_gene: TRBV5-1
d_gene: NA
j_gene: TRBJ2-1
abundance: NA
CDR3aa: CASSSLGPLSTPEQFF

v_gene: TRBV5-1
d_gene: TRBD1
j_gene: TRBJ1-4
abundance: NA
CDR3aa: CASSYGKTGDLRNEKLFF

v_gene: TRBV29-1
d_gene: NA
j_gene: TRBJ2-7
abundance: once
CDR3aa: CSVVPVDGNYEQYF

v_gene: TRBV10-3
d_gene: NA
j_gene: TRBJ2-2
abundance: few
CDR3aa: CAVEPSVNTGELFF

v_gene: TRBV18
d_gene: TRBD2
j_gene: TRBJ2-7
abundance: NA
CDR3aa: CASSPGGSAYEQYF

v_gene: TRBV2
d_gene: NA
j_gene: TRBJ2-5
abundance: NA
CDR3aa: CASSGAARGETQYF

v_gene: TRBV9
d_gene: TRBD1
j_gene: TRBJ2-1
abundance: NA
CDR3aa: CASSVDPGGNYNEQFF

v_gene: TRBV5-1
d_gene: NA
j_gene: TRBJ2-5
abundance: NA
CDR3aa: CASSPLPGRVETQYF

v_gene: TRBV28
d_gene: NA
j_gene: TRBJ2-5
abundance: NA
CDR3aa: CASSLWSGDSKETQYF

v_gene: TRBV30
d_gene: NA
j_gene: TRBJ1-4
abundance: NA
CDR3aa: CAWSGDLDEKLFF

v_gene: TRBV7-9
d_gene: NA
j_gene: TRBJ2-5
abundance: NA
CDR3aa: CASSLSPETQYF

v_gene: TRBV9
d_gene: NA
j_gene: TRBJ1-2
abundance: NA
CDR3aa: CASSVSFASGYTF

v_gene: TRBV4-1
d_gene: NA
j_gene: TRBJ1-3
abundance: NA
CDR3aa: CASSLPHGRDGSGNTIYF

v_gene: TRBV7-2
d_gene: TRBD1
j_gene: TRBJ2-7
abundance: NA
CDR3aa: CASSAGQAAYEQYF

v_gene: TRBV7-2
d_gene: TRBD2
j_gene: TRBJ2-6
abundance: NA
CDR3aa: CASSPGGAGANVLTF